Sequencing of this T cell receptor (beta chain) was carried out in a study of T cells in Graves' hyperthyroidism and ophthalmopathy. Findings and limits, study-wide: Patients with ophthalmopathy were separated from those with stable hyperthyroidism by a 13 V-J model.

The CDR3 is made up of 13 amino acids. V dropped 7 bases and J dropped 3; count of bases not matched to a gene: 3. CDR1 and CDR2 from the germline V gene are ENHRY and SYGVKD. Amplification of TCR beta CDR3 regions used RNA as the template. A first-round RT-PCR of the TCR CDR3 used the HTBI primer set. TCRdb re-called the multiplex PCR reads through MiXCR, storing one row per CDR3 protein. The sample holds 700,000 to 950,000 distinct CDR3 sequences, 30% to 40% seen once. The study enrolled patients aged 18 to 65 with newly diagnosed hyperthyroidism of under 2 months' duration. On the basis of clinical symptoms, serum thyroxine and TRAb, thyroid ultrasound and orbital computed tomography, diagnoses were made. This clonotype was recorded at least ten times. Antigen: not known.

The TCR originated in a woman in her thirties or forties with Graves' hyperthyroidism. Sequenced input: blood. The chain recombines TRBV10-3 with TRBJ1-3; 7 bases are shared with TRBD1. The CDR3 DNA is TGTGCCATCAAGGGGGCCGGTGGAAACACCATATATTTT. It encodes CAIKGAGGNTIYF.